These 30 T cell receptor beta chains originate from one sample sequenced in a study of lung T cells in sarcoidosis with Löfgren's syndrome. TCRdb passed the reads through MiXCR, listing each CDR3 protein once. The profile shows roughly 63,000 distinct CDR3 sequences, approximately 22% of them singletons. Sample: CD4+ T cells from PBMCs. These receptors all stem from a human donor with sarcoidosis (Löfgren's syndrome or another form), or a control subject (not recorded which).

This clonotype was observed many times. The chain recombines TRBV15 with TRBJ2-1, with 9 bases that match TRBD2. Germline V gene data show CDR1 as LNHNV and CDR2 as YYDKDF (reference sequence). The CDR3 runs 16 residues. V was clipped by 8 bases and J by 7 bases; unmatched bases: 15. CDR3 sequence reads: CATRPSETSGINEQFF. CDR3 sequence (DNA): TGTGCCACCCGCCCCTCAGAGACTAGCGGTATAAATGAGCAGTTCTTC. The full variable domain, completed using reference TRBV15 and TRBJ2-1, is DAMVIQNPRYQVTQFGKPVTLSCSQTLNHNVMYWYQQKSSQAPKLLFHYYDKDFNNEADTPDNFQSRRPNTSFCFLDIRSPGLGDTAMYLCATRPSETSGINEQFFGPGTRLTVL.

The V gene is TRBV24-1, the J gene TRBJ2-7; D remains unclear. Per the germline V gene, CDR1 is KGHDR and CDR2 is SFDVKD. The CDR3 runs to 12 residues. With 9 bases removed from V and 2 bases from J, the gap between germline ends came to 10 bases. CDR3: CATGRVTYEQYV. The CDR3 nucleotides read TGTGCCACCGGTAGGGTGACCTACGAGCAGTACGTC.

At least ten counts were recorded for this clonotype. The gene calls are TRBV6-2 or TRBV6-3 and TRBJ2-7; 10 positions agree with TRBD1. The CDR3 extends over 13 amino acids. Germline values: CDR1 MNHEY, CDR2 SVGEGT. After removal of 6 bases from V and 3 bases from J, the junction contained 2 bases not matched to a gene. The CDR3 is CASRDRGYYEQYV. The CDR3 coding sequence is TGTGCCAGCAGGGACAGGGGGTACTACGAGCAGTACGTC.

A note on this clonotype: This clone may be a read error of a much larger clone one base away. This chain connects TRBV7-8 to TRBJ1-1; 8 bases align to TRBD1. There are 17 residues in the CDR3. Germline CDR1 reads SGHVS; CDR2 reads FQNEAQ. CDR3 sequence: CASSLAARTGYGTGAFF. As DNA, the CDR3 is TGTGCCAGCAGCTTAGCGGCCCGGACAGGGTACGGCACTGGAGCTTTCTTT. The entire variable domain, with the rest obtained from reference TRBV7-8 and TRBJ1-1, is as follows: GAGVSQSPRYKVAKRGQDVALRCDPISGHVSLFWYQQALGQGPEFLTYFQNEAQLDKSGLPSDRFFAERPEGSVSTLKIQRTQQEDSAVYLCASSLAARTGYGTGAFFGQGTRLTVV.

Only a few counts were recorded for this clonotype. Given a much more abundant clone one base away, this may be a read error. The CDR3 loop reads CSGTSGGETQYF. CDR3 coding DNA: TGCAGTGGGACTAGCGGGGGTGAGACCCAGTACTTC. The chain carries TRBV20-1 and TRBJ2-5; 13 bases fit TRBD2. The CDR3 sequence is 12 residues long. Germline CDR1 is DFQATT and CDR2 is SNEGSKA (reference sequence). V dropped 7 bases and J dropped 5; count of bases not matched to a gene: 1.

There are a few counts of this clonotype. CDR3 in DNA: TGTGCCAGCAGGTCAACAATTGGGACACTCAACTATGGCTACACCTTC. Encoded protein: CASRSTIGTLNYGYTF. This sequence joins TRBV12-3 or TRBV12-4 and TRBJ1-2, with a possible D match to TRBD1 (6 bases). V was cut by 6 bases and J by 2 bases, with 19 bases left in between. The CDR3 loop spans 16 amino acids.

The rearrangement joins TRBV30 to TRBJ2-3; perhaps TRBD1 as D (6 bases). The V and J ends lost 3 bases and 4 bases respectively, with 14 bases between them. Germline V gene sequence: CDR1 GTSNPN, CDR2 SVGIG (reference sequence). The CDR3 covers 14 residues. DNA for the CDR3: TGTGCCTGGAGCAGGGGCGTAAGACCAGATACGCAGTATTTT. It codes for CAWSRGVRPDTQYF.

In this sample, this clonotype turned up many times. The chain recombines TRBV28 with TRBJ2-7, with 7 bases identical to TRBD2. The CDR3 spans 13 residues. Trimming at V came to 6 bases and at J to 2 bases, leaving 4 bases not matched to a gene. CDR1 and CDR2 from the germline V gene are MDHEN and SYDVKM. The CDR3 region has the DNA TGTGCCAGCAGGCCTAGCGGAACCTACGAGCAGTACTTC. Its translation: CASRPSGTYEQYF.

V is TRBV14 and J is TRBJ1-1; no clear D. V dropped 0 bases and J dropped 1 base, with 6 bases sitting between them. Germline CDR1 reads SGHDN; CDR2 reads FVKESK. The CDR3 is 14 amino acids. In DNA, the CDR3 is TGTGCCAGCAGCCAAGACGGCACGAACACTGAAGCTTTCTTT. It is translated as CASSQDGTNTEAFF.

A few counts support this clonotype. The rearrangement uses TRBV10-1 and TRBJ1-1; maybe TRBD1 (5 bases). V was clipped by 2 bases and J by 5 bases, with 9 bases between them. There are 13 residues in the CDR3. Germline-derived CDR1 and CDR2 are WNHNN and SYGVQD (reference sequence). The CDR3 DNA sequence: TGCGCCAGCAGTGAGGCAGGGCATACTGAAGCTTTCTTT. Translation: CASSEAGHTEAFF.

This clonotype has just a few counts. This chain joins TRBV3-1 and TRBJ2-7; D not certain. Trimming removed 2 bases at V and 3 bases at J, with 11 bases between. The germline CDR1 and CDR2 sequences are LGHDT and YNNKEL (reference sequence). This CDR3 has 14 residues. CDR3 sequence: CASSQRGNDYEQYF. The CDR3 DNA reads as TGTGCCAGCAGCCAACGAGGAAATGACTACGAGCAGTACTTC.

In regard to this clonotype: Possible read error: a much larger clone is one base away. The gene calls are TRBV7-9 and TRBJ1-6, with D uncertain. V lost 5 bases, J lost 7 bases, and 15 bases lay in between. CDR1 and CDR2 from the germline V gene are SEHNR and FQNEAQ (reference sequence). CDR3 length: 15 residues. DNA for the CDR3: TGTGCCAGCAGCCCGTGGGAGGCGAGGAATTCACCCCTCCACTTT. Translated: CASSPWEARNSPLHF.

The chain recombines TRBV12-3 or TRBV12-4 with TRBJ1-1, with D unresolved. The CDR3 covers 16 residues. V lost 6 bases to trimming and J lost 0 bases, with 17 bases between them. Here the CDR3 reads CASSRITPAMNTEAFF. The CDR3, as DNA: TGTGCCAGCAGCCGAATTACCCCAGCCATGAACACTGAAGCTTTCTTT.

This clonotype was recorded at least ten times. The chain employs TRBV18 and TRBJ1-1; D is uncertain. CDR3 length: 13 amino acids. Trimming shortened V by 1 base and J by 0 bases, and 3 bases separated the two germline ends. CDR1 is KGHSH, CDR2 LQKENI, per germline. The CDR3 region has the DNA TGTGCCAGCTCACCACGGGTGAACACTGAAGCTTTCTTT. It codes for CASSPRVNTEAFF.

This clonotype was seen a few times. V and J are TRBV3-1 and TRBJ1-1; 10 bases are a match to TRBD1. The CDR3 covers 14 residues. Germline V gene data show CDR1 as LGHDT and CDR2 as YNNKEL (reference sequence). Trimming at V came to 3 bases and at J to 4 bases, leaving 2 bases not matched to a gene. CDR3 in DNA: TGTGCCAGCAGCCATAGACAGGGGGCCACTGAAGCTTTCTTT. This codes for CASSHRQGATEAFF.

This chain joins TRBV30 and TRBJ2-5; 9 nucleotides align to TRBD2. Germline CDR1 and CDR2: GTSNPN and SVGIG (reference sequence). V dropped 4 bases and J dropped 6; count of bases not matched to a gene: 6. The CDR3 is 13 residues long. The CDR3 bases are TGTGCCTGGATGCGGGAGGGAACGAAGACCCAGTACTTC. Translation gives CAWMREGTKTQYF.

The chain carries TRBV29-1 and TRBJ2-4, with 7 bases lining up with TRBD1. Losses at the gene ends were 7 bases for V and 2 bases for J; bases not matched to a gene: 11. Per the germline V gene, CDR1 is SQVTM and CDR2 is ANQGSEA. The CDR3 runs 15 residues. The CDR3 region is CSAHRGLGTKNIQYF. In DNA form, the CDR3 reads TGCAGCGCCCATAGGGGGCTTGGAACCAAAAACATTCAGTACTTC.

This clonotype has a count of ten or more. The CDR3 sequence: CASSPRTNTGELFF. In DNA form, the CDR3 reads TGTGCCAGCAGCCCGCGGACAAACACCGGGGAGCTGTTTTTT. This chain joins TRBV3-1 and TRBJ2-2; TRBD1 is a possible D gene (5 bases). The CDR3 totals 14 residues. V dropped 4 bases and J dropped 2 bases, with 8 bases sitting between them. Germline CDR1 LGHDT, CDR2 YNNKEL (reference sequence). The full variable domain, completed using reference TRBV3-1 and TRBJ2-2, is DTAVSQTPKYLVTQMGNDKSIKCEQNLGHDTMYWYKQDSKKFLKIMFSYNNKELIINETVPNRFSPKSPDKAHLNLHINSLELGDSAVYFCASSPRTNTGELFFGEGSRLTVL.

J is TRBJ2-3 and V is TRBV11-1, with D maybe TRBD2 (5 bases). The CDR3 has 14 residues. Germline V gives CDR1 SGHAT, CDR2 FQDESV (reference sequence). Trimming shortened V by 4 bases and J by 5 bases, and 13 bases separated the two germline ends. CDR3 DNA: TGTGCCAGCAGCTCAGTTCGGGCGGGAGATACGCAGTATTTT. Amino acids: CASSSVRAGDTQYF.

This clonotype showed up many times. The chain recombines TRBV28 with TRBJ1-4; 7 bases match TRBD1. V trimming: 4 bases; J trimming: 8 bases; junction bases outside the gene matches: 7. CDR1 is MDHEN and CDR2 is SYDVKM in the germline V gene. The CDR3 has 14 amino acids. CDR3 in amino acids: CASSSPTGSEKLFF. The DNA of the CDR3 is TGTGCCAGCAGTTCACCGACAGGGAGCGAAAAACTGTTTTTT. Together with reference TRBV28 and TRBJ1-4, the CDR3 gives the full variable domain: DVKVTQSSRYLVKRTGEKVFLECVQDMDHENMFWYRQDPGLGLRLIYFSYDVKMKEKGDIPEGYSVSREKKERFSLILESASTNQTSMYLCASSSPTGSEKLFFGSGTQLSVL.

This clonotype was detected ten times or more. The J gene is TRBJ2-2, the V gene TRBV6-6; D is uncertain. V lost 0 bases, J lost 16 bases, and 12 bases lay in between. The CDR3 runs to 12 residues. The germline V gene has CDR1 MNHNY and CDR2 SVGAGI (reference sequence). The CDR3 loop is CASSYSDGSTFF. DNA for the CDR3: TGTGCCAGCAGTTACTCGGATGGATCCACGTTTTTT.

This clonotype has only a few counts. This chain connects TRBV11-1 to TRBJ2-7, with D unresolved. The CDR3 loop spans 14 amino acids. Between the trimmed V and J ends, which lost 2 bases and 2 bases, there was a span of 10 bases. CDR1 and CDR2 (germline): SGHAT, FQDESV (reference sequence). CDR3 bases: TGTGCCAGCAGCTTACGACGGCCACCCTACGAGCAGTACTTC. It translates to CASSLRRPPYEQYF.

This clonotype was seen many times. The V and J genes are TRBV28 and TRBJ1-2; possible D gene TRBD1, 5 bases. The V gene's germline CDR1 is MDHEN and CDR2 SYDVKM. The CDR3 length is 14 residues. V lost 5 bases and J 6 bases, leaving 16 bases between the germline ends. CDR3 loop: CASSPPGLSDGYTF. In nucleotides, the CDR3 is TGTGCCAGCAGTCCCCCAGGGTTGAGTGATGGCTACACCTTC.

This clonotype was detected ten times or more. The chain joins TRBV27 to TRBJ2-1; D remains unclear. Trimming left V 6 bases short and J 0 bases short, with 18 bases between. The CDR3 has 17 residues. Per germline, CDR1 MNHEY and CDR2 SMNVEV (reference sequence). DNA of the CDR3: TGTGCCAGCAGGCCTCGCGGACCCAAGAGCTCCTACAATGAGCAGTTCTTC. Amino acids: CASRPRGPKSSYNEQFF.

This clonotype showed up many times. The chain combines TRBV7-2 with TRBJ1-6; possible D gene TRBD1, 6 bases. CDR3 length equals 15 residues. With 5 bases removed from V and 7 bases from J, the gap between germline ends came to 15 bases. Germline CDR1 reads SGHTA; CDR2 reads FQGNSA. CDR3 sequence: CASSDQGTWNSPLHF. Here the CDR3 DNA reads TGTGCCAGCAGCGACCAGGGGACCTGGAATTCACCCCTCCACTTT.

The chain combines TRBV3-1 with TRBJ2-7; 8 bases match TRBD1. The junction had 8 bases not matched to a gene; V was cut back by 4 bases and J by 3 bases. Per germline, CDR1 LGHDT and CDR2 YNNKEL (reference sequence). The CDR3 covers 15 residues. CDR3 in amino acids: CASSPGTGRYYEQYV. The CDR3, as DNA: TGTGCCAGCAGCCCAGGGACAGGTAGATACTACGAGCAGTACGTC.

This clonotype occurred many times. The rearrangement links TRBV5-4 to TRBJ1-1; D is ambiguous. The CDR3 runs 14 residues. The V end lost 5 bases, the J end lost 5 bases, and 16 bases lay between the germline ends. From germline, CDR1 is SGHNT and CDR2 YYREEE (reference sequence). CDR3 sequence (DNA): TGTGCCAGCAGTCCCCAATCCGGGTTGACTGAAGCTTTCTTT. Protein product: CASSPQSGLTEAFF.

Ten or more counts support this clonotype. The chain carries TRBV14 and TRBJ2-1; 12 bases are shared with TRBD2. Trimming removed 4 bases from V and 4 bases from J; junction bases left unmatched: 5. The CDR3 extends over 16 amino acids. Germline V gives CDR1 SGHDN, CDR2 FVKESK. The CDR3 sequence: CASSPRTSGAYNEQFF. The CDR3 region has the DNA TGTGCCAGCAGCCCCAGGACTAGCGGGGCATACAATGAGCAGTTCTTC. Looking up the rest from reference TRBV14 and TRBJ2-1 gives the full variable domain: EAGVTQFPSHSVIEKGQTVTLRCDPISGHDNLYWYRRVMGKEIKFLLHFVKESKQDESGMPNNRFLAERTGGTYSTLKVQPAELEDSGVYFCASSPRTSGAYNEQFFGPGTRLTVL.

The chain couples TRBV19 to TRBJ1-3; perhaps TRBD1 as D (5 bases). The CDR3 has 15 amino acids. V was shortened by 4 bases and J by 0 bases, with 10 bases between the two germline ends. Germline V gene data show CDR1 as LNHDA and CDR2 as SQIVND (reference sequence). The CDR3 spells CASSTGTASGNTIYF. The CDR3 DNA reads TGTGCCAGTAGTACCGGGACGGCCTCTGGAAACACCATATATTTT.

Only a few counts were recorded for this clonotype. The CDR3 nucleotides are TGTGCCAGCAGCTTAGAGCAGCTAGCGGGAGAGCAGTTCTTC. It yields the protein CASSLEQLAGEQFF. The chain employs TRBV7-2 and TRBJ2-1, with 9 bases fitting TRBD2. The CDR3 runs 14 residues. CDR1 is SGHTA, CDR2 FQGNSA, per germline. Trimming took 1 base from V and 10 from J; bases not matched to a gene: 5.